This T cell receptor (beta chain) came from a study of CD4 T cells in relation to SARS-CoV-2 and coronaviruses. With respect to this clone: Its antigen is as yet unknown. Germline is not matched at one junction end, which may reflect a read error.

The table came from immunoSEQ multiplex PCR; TCRdb's copy has only in-frame clones and leaves some out. The sample has roughly 71,000 clones; about 90% are singletons. Germline CDR1 reads SGHTA; CDR2 reads FQGNSA. The CDR3 sequence is 15 residues long. Study-wide results and limits: Memory recall responses, not primary responses primed in culture, are what the assay detects.

CD4+ T cells from unexposed donors were obtained before the COVID-19 pandemic (2011-2018). This chain uses TRBV7-2 with TRBJ2-7, with TRBD2 identical over 14 bases. This receptor was taken from a human donor in good health. The specimen sequenced was memory CD4+ T cells from PBMCs. The CDR3: CASSLALRLAGGPEF. Here the CDR3 DNA reads TGTGCCAGCAGCTTAGCTCTAAGACTAGCGGGAGGGCCTGAGTTC.